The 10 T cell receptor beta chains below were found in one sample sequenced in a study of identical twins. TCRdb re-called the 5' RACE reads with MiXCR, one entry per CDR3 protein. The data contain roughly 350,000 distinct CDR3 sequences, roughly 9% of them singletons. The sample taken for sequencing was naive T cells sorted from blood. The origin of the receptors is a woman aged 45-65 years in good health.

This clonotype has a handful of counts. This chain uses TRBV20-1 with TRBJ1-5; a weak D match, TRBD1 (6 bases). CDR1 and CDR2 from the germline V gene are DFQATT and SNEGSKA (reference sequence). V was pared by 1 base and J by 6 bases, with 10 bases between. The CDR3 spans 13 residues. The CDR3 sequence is CSARANRVQPQHF. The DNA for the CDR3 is TGCAGTGCTAGAGCGAACAGGGTTCAGCCCCAGCATTTT.

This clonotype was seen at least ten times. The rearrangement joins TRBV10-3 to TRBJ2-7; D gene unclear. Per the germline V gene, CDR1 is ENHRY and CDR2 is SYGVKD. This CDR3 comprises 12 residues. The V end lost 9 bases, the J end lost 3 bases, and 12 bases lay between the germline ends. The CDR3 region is CAIETPDYEQYF. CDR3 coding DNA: TGTGCCATTGAGACCCCCGACTACGAGCAGTACTTC.

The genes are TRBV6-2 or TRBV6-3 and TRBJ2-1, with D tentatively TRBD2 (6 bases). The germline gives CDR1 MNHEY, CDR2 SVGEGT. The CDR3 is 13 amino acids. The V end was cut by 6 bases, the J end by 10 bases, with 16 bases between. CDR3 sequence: CASRGSGADEQFF. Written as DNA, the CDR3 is TGTGCCAGCAGAGGATCGGGAGCCGACGAGCAGTTCTTC.

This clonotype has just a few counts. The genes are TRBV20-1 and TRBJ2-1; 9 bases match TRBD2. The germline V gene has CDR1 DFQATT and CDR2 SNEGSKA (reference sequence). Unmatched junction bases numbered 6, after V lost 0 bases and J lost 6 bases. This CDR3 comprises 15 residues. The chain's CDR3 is CSAREGSGRSNEQFF. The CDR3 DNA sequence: TGCAGTGCTAGAGAAGGGAGCGGGAGGTCCAATGAGCAGTTCTTC.

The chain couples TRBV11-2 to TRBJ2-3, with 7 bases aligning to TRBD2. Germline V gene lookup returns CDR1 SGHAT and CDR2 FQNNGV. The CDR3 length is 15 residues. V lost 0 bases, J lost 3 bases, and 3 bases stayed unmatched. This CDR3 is CASSLDGLGTDTQYF. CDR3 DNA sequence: TGTGCCAGCAGCTTAGATGGACTAGGGACAGATACGCAGTATTTT. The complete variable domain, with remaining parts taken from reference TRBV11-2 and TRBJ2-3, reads EAGVAQSPRYKIIEKRQSVAFWCNPISGHATLYWYQQILGQGPKLLIQFQNNGVVDDSQLPKDRFSAERLKGVDSTLKIQPAKLEDSAVYLCASSLDGLGTDTQYFGPGTRLTVL.

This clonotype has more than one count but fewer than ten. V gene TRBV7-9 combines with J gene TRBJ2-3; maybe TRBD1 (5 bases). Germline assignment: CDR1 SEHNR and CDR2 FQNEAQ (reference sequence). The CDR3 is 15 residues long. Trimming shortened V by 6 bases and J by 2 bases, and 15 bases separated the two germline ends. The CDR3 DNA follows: TGTGCCAGCAGGGCTGGGGCGGAAGCCACAGATACGCAGTATTTT. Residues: CASRAGAEATDTQYF.

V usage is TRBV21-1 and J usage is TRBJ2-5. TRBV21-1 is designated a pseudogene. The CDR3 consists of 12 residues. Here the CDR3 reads CASSITMETQYF. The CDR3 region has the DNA TGTGCCAGCAGCATTACTATGGAGACCCAGTACTTC.

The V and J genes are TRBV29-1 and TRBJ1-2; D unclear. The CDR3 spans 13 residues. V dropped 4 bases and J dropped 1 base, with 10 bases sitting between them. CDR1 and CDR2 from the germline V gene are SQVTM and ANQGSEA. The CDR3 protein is CSVGERNNYGYTF. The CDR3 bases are TGCAGCGTTGGGGAGCGTAATAACTATGGCTACACCTTC.

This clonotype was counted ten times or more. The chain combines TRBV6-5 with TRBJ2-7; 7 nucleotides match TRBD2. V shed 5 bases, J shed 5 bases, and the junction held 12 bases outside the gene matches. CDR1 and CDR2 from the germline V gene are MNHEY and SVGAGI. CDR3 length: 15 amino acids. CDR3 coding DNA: TGTGCCAGCAGTAAACCGGGACTAACCCACCACGAGCAGTACTTC. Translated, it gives CASSKPGLTHHEQYF.

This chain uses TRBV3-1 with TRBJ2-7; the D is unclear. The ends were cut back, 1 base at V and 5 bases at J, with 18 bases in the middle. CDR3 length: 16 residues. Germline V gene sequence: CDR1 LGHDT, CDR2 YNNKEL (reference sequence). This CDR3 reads CASSQGPFRGFNEQYF. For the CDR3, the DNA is TGTGCCAGCAGCCAAGGGCCCTTCCGTGGGTTCAACGAGCAGTACTTC.